Listed here are 24 T cell receptor beta chains from one sample, sequenced in a study of OX40 agonist ivuxolimab in advanced cancers. Assay used: immunoSEQ multiplex PCR; TCRdb lists only in-frame clones, some missing. The repertoire holds tens of thousands of clones, with about 85% as singletons. Sequencing used CD4+ or CD8+ T cells sorted from blood, obtained in a trial of the OX40 agonist ivuxolimab. Source of these receptors: an adult with an advanced solid tumor such as melanoma, head and neck, liver or kidney cancer.

The rearrangement links TRBV6-1 to TRBJ1-2, with D possibly being TRBD1 (5 bases). This CDR3 spans 12 amino acids. Germline loops: CDR1 MNHNS, CDR2 SASEGT. Trimming stripped 5 bases from V and 8 bases from J, with 12 bases between. The CDR3 bases are TGTGCCAGCAGTTGGGGGAGCAACGGCTACACCTTC. This codes for CASSWGSNGYTF.

The rearrangement joins TRBV4-2 to TRBJ2-1; TRBD2 matches 11 bases. Germline V gives CDR1 LGHNA, CDR2 YNFKEQ. V lost 4 bases and J lost 0; bases outside the gene matches: 5. This CDR3 has 17 residues. The chain's CDR3 is CASSPLAGGSSYNEQFF. The CDR3 nucleotides read TGTGCCAGCAGCCCCTTAGCGGGGGGGAGCTCCTACAATGAGCAGTTCTTC.

The rearrangement links TRBV7-9 to TRBJ2-5, with no clear D. Germline values: CDR1 SEHNR, CDR2 FQNEAQ (reference sequence). V was shortened by 5 bases and J by 5 bases, with 21 bases between the two germline ends. CDR3 length: 16 amino acids. The CDR3 nucleotides are TGTGCCAGCAGCGGACGGCAGTCACCTGGTAGGGAGACCCAGTACTTC. This sequence encodes CASSGRQSPGRETQYF.

The rearrangement uses TRBV25-1 and TRBJ2-7; a weak D match, TRBD2 (7 bases). The germline V and J ends were trimmed by 6 bases and 2 bases, with 17 bases remaining between them. The CDR3 is 15 amino acids. Germline-derived CDR1 and CDR2 are MGHDK and SYGVNS. The CDR3 sequence is CASRPGEGITYEQYF. The DNA of the CDR3 is TGTGCCAGCAGGCCAGGGGAGGGTATAACCTACGAGCAGTACTTC.

The genes are TRBV5-1 and TRBJ1-2; TRBD1 agrees at 7 bases. Per the germline V gene, CDR1 is SGHRS and CDR2 is YFSETQ. The CDR3 runs 13 residues. V trimming: 1 base; J trimming: 8 bases; junction bases outside the gene matches: 5. This chain's CDR3 is CASSLTGERGYTF. CDR3 coding DNA: TGCGCCAGCAGCTTGACAGGGGAGCGGGGCTACACCTTC. The entire variable domain, with the rest obtained from reference TRBV5-1 and TRBJ1-2, is as follows: KAGVTQTPRYLIKTRGQQVTLSCSPISGHRSVSWYQQTPGQGLQFLFEYFSETQRNKGNFPGRFSGRQFSNSRSEMNVSTLELGDSALYLCASSLTGERGYTFGSGTRLTVV.

The chain employs TRBV5-6 and TRBJ1-6, with 7 positions matching TRBD1. The CDR3 spans 14 residues. V lost 3 bases, J lost 9 bases, and 6 bases stayed unmatched. CDR1 and CDR2 (germline): SGHDT, YYEEEE. CDR3 region: CASSYDRVSSPLHF. CDR3 in DNA: TGTGCCAGCAGCTATGACAGGGTGAGTTCACCCCTCCACTTT.

The chain carries TRBV14 and TRBJ1-2; D is undetermined. The CDR3 is 13 amino acids. Trimming left V 2 bases short and J 4 bases short, with 8 bases between. In germline, CDR1 is SGHDN, CDR2 FVKESK. CDR3 DNA sequence: TGTGCCAGCAGCCAACACAGCTTCTATGGCTACACCTTC. Translation: CASSQHSFYGYTF.

This sequence joins TRBV6-4 and TRBJ2-4; 9 positions agree with TRBD2. CDR1 and CDR2 (germline): MRHNA, SNTAGT. Trimming took 4 bases from V and 9 from J; bases not matched to a gene: 10. The CDR3 has 15 residues. The CDR3 sequence: CASSASISGGSIQYF. CDR3 DNA: TGTGCCAGCAGTGCCTCGATAAGCGGGGGGAGCATTCAGTACTTC.

This chain's CDR3 is CASSEYGQGTQRYTQYF. Written as DNA, the CDR3 is TGTGCCAGCAGTGAATACGGACAGGGAACTCAGCGGTATACGCAGTATTTT. The V call is TRBV25-1, the J call TRBJ2-3, with 8 bases matching TRBD1. With 0 bases clipped from V and 7 bases from J, the junction kept 12 bases outside the gene matches. The germline gives CDR1 MGHDK, CDR2 SYGVNS. There are 17 residues in the CDR3.

This chain's CDR3 is CASGLVTASYEQYF. The CDR3 DNA sequence: TGTGCTAGTGGTTTGGTAACCGCATCCTACGAGCAGTACTTC. The chain combines TRBV12-5 with TRBJ2-7, with no clear D. V lost 0 bases to trimming and J lost 1 base, with 7 bases between them. CDR3 length equals 14 residues. Germline CDR1 and CDR2: LGHNT and FRNRAP.

V usage is TRBV5-1 and J usage is TRBJ2-3; D is ambiguous. The CDR3 sequence is 14 residues long. V was trimmed by 1 base and J by 0 bases, leaving 6 bases between them. Germline assignment: CDR1 SGHRS and CDR2 YFSETQ. Written as DNA, the CDR3 is TGCGCCAGCAGCTTGTCGGCTAGCACAGATACGCAGTATTTT. Translated, it gives CASSLSASTDTQYF.

The J gene is TRBJ1-4, the V gene TRBV5-1; D not resolved. Germline assignment: CDR1 SGHRS and CDR2 YFSETQ. CDR3 length: 14 residues. Trimming took off 1 base at V and 7 bases at J, with 11 bases between the two ends. Here the CDR3 reads CASSLSPPSEKLFF. For the CDR3, the DNA is TGCGCCAGCAGCTTGTCCCCCCCAAGTGAAAAACTGTTTTTT.

The V gene is TRBV7-6, the J gene TRBJ2-3; TRBD1 might be the D (7 bases). The CDR3 is made up of 16 amino acids. The V and J ends lost 4 bases and 0 bases respectively, with 14 bases between them. The germline gives CDR1 SGHVS, CDR2 FNYEAQ. The CDR3 region is CASSSGRGQSTDTQYF. CDR3 nucleotides: TGTGCCAGCAGCTCCGGGCGGGGACAGAGCACAGATACGCAGTATTTT.

The rearrangement joins TRBV28 to TRBJ2-7, with D perhaps matching TRBD2 (6 bases). Per the germline V gene, CDR1 is MDHEN and CDR2 is SYDVKM. The CDR3 extends over 15 amino acids. Trimming left V 8 bases short and J 2 bases short, with 19 bases between. The CDR3: CASLTRLGGAYEQYF. In DNA form, the CDR3 reads TGTGCCAGCTTGACACGACTAGGTGGAGCCTACGAGCAGTACTTC.

The genes are TRBV29-1 and TRBJ2-1; the D gene could be TRBD1 or TRBD2 (5 bases each). This CDR3 is 17 amino acids long. CDR1 is SQVTM and CDR2 is ANQGSEA in the germline V gene. V lost 7 bases, J lost 0 bases, and 22 bases lay in between. The CDR3 reads CSAILPRAAGSYNEQFF. The CDR3 DNA sequence: TGCAGCGCTATCCTACCCAGGGCCGCGGGCTCCTACAATGAGCAGTTCTTC.

This chain uses TRBV7-9 with TRBJ1-6; D remains unclear. This CDR3 is 15 amino acids long. Deletions cut 4 bases from V and 3 bases from J, with 10 bases between. CDR1 is SEHNR, CDR2 FQNEAQ, per germline (reference sequence). The CDR3 DNA reads TGTGCCAGCAGCTCCCCCGGGCTCTATAATTCACCCCTCCACTTT. Protein product: CASSSPGLYNSPLHF.

The chain carries TRBV21-1 and TRBJ2-1. TRBV21-1 is a listed pseudogene. The CDR3 sequence is 9 residues long. Written as DNA, the CDR3 is TGTGCCAGCAGCAAAGAGCAGTTCTTC. It yields the protein CASSKEQFF.

The genes are TRBV18 and TRBJ1-1; perhaps TRBD1 as D (5 bases). The V end lost 3 bases, the J end lost 3 bases, and 14 bases lay between the germline ends. The CDR3 is 15 amino acids. CDR1 is KGHSH, CDR2 LQKENI, per germline. Here the CDR3 reads CASSPVAGVDTEAFF. The CDR3, as DNA: TGTGCCAGCTCACCTGTCGCGGGGGTGGACACTGAAGCTTTCTTT.

This chain uses TRBV2 with TRBJ2-4; 7 nucleotides match TRBD2. J gave up 1 base and V 5 bases, and 8 bases lay outside the gene matches. This CDR3 comprises 16 residues. The germline CDR1 and CDR2 sequences are SNHLY and FYNNEI. In nucleotides, the CDR3 is TGTGCCAGCAGTCCACAGCGGGGCTACGCCAAAAACATTCAGTACTTC. Protein sequence: CASSPQRGYAKNIQYF.

The CDR3 loop is CATSRDGRGIGSNQPQHF. The CDR3 region has the DNA TGTGCCACCAGCAGAGATGGCAGGGGAATTGGAAGCAATCAGCCCCAGCATTTT. The chain combines TRBV15 with TRBJ1-5; possible D gene TRBD1, 6 bases. From germline, CDR1 is LNHNV and CDR2 YYDKDF (reference sequence). The length of the CDR3 is 18 residues. V lost 0 bases to trimming and J lost 1 base, with 16 bases between them.

The V and J genes are TRBV6-1 and TRBJ1-4; D gene unclear. The CDR3 contains 14 residues. With 5 bases removed from V and 0 bases from J, the gap between germline ends came to 7 bases. CDR1 is MNHNS, CDR2 SASEGT, per germline. The CDR3 DNA reads as TGTGCCAGCAGTTTAGCAGCAACTAATGAAAAACTGTTTTTT. This codes for CASSLAATNEKLFF.

V is TRBV5-1 and J is TRBJ2-2, with D possibly being TRBD1 or TRBD2 (6 bases each). Trimming took off 3 bases at V and 5 bases at J, with 17 bases between the two ends. CDR1 and CDR2 (germline): SGHRS, YFSETQ. There are 16 residues in the CDR3. The CDR3 protein is CASSSKTGGGTGELFF. In DNA, the CDR3 is TGCGCCAGCAGCTCCAAGACAGGTGGGGGGACCGGGGAGCTGTTTTTT.

The sample holds one count of this clone. This chain links TRBV21-1 with TRBJ1-4. TRBV21-1 is assigned pseudogene status. This CDR3 has 10 residues. CDR3 region: CASSPKSLFF. The CDR3 bases are TGTGCCAGCAGCCCGAAAAGCCTGTTTTTT.

This chain joins TRBV25-1 and TRBJ2-5; perhaps D is TRBD1 or TRBD2 (5 bases each). Per the germline V gene, CDR1 is MGHDK and CDR2 is SYGVNS. Trimming removed 5 bases from V and 5 bases from J, with 18 bases in between. This CDR3 contains 15 residues. The CDR3 protein is CASSPPGTGGETQYF. The CDR3 DNA follows: TGTGCCAGCAGTCCACCCGGTACAGGAGGCGAGACCCAGTACTTC. Full variable domain (rest looked up from reference TRBV25-1 and TRBJ2-5): EADIYQTPRYLVIGTGKKITLECSQTMGHDKMYWYQQDPGMELHLIHYSYGVNSTEKGDLSSESTVSRIRTEHFPLTLESARPSHTSQYLCASSPPGTGGETQYFGPGTRLLVL.